This paragraph covers one T cell receptor (beta chain) sequence. What it recognizes is unknown. The table came from immunoSEQ multiplex PCR; TCRdb's copy has only in-frame clones and leaves some out. The sample yields about 78,000 clones, 89% seen once. The sample's time point: blood 4 weeks post-SBRT, at nephrectomy. Noted treatment: 15 Gy SBRT to primary tumor, nephrectomy 4 weeks later. The sample comes from a study of radiation and T cells in renal cell carcinoma. General observations from the study: Baseline intratumoral clonotype presence is unknown without pretreatment biopsies.

The sequenced sample was blood, obtained from a patient whose treatment included radiotherapy and nephrectomy. This TCR derives from a woman in her seventies with renal cell carcinoma.

CDR3 in DNA: TGCGCCAGTCCCTGGGGGGTGAGCTCTGGGGCCAACGTCCTGACTTTC. This gives the protein CASPWGVSSGANVLTF. The chain is built from TRBV23-1 and TRBJ2-6; a weak D match, TRBD2 (6 bases). TRBV23-1 belongs to the ORF category, with a function that is uncertain. CDR3 length: 16 residues. With 9 bases removed from V and 0 bases from J, the gap between germline ends came to 15 bases.